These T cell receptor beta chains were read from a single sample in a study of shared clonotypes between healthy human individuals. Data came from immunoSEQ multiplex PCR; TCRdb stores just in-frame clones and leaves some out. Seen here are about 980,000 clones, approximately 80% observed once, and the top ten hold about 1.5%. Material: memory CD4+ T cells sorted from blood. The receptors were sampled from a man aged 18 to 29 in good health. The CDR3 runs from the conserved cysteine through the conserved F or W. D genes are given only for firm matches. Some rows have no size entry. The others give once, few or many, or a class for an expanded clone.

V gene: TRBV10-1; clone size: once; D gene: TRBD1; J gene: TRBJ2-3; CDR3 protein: CASGTGGDTQYF; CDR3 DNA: TGCGCCAGCGGAACAGGGGGGGATACGCAGTATTTT
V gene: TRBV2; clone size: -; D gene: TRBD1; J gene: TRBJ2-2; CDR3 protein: CASIRDRNTGELFF; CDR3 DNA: TGTGCCAGCATCCGGGACAGAAACACCGGGGAGCTGTTTTTT
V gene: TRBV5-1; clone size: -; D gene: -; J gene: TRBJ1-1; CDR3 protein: CASSLGQTNTEAFF; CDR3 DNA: TGCGCCAGCAGCTTGGGCCAGACGAACACTGAAGCTTTCTTT
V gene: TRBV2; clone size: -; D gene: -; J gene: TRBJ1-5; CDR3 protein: CASGGDQPQHF; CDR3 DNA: TGTGCCAGCGGGGGAGATCAGCCCCAGCATTTT
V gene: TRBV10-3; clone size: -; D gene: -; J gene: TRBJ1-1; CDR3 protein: CAISGRLMGKNTEAFF; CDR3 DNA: TGTGCCATCAGTGGAAGGTTGATGGGGAAAAACACTGAAGCTTTCTTT
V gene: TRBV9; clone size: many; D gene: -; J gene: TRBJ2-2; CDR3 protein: CASSVVTNGELFF; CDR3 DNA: TGTGCCAGCAGCGTAGTCACTAACGGGGAGCTGTTTTTT
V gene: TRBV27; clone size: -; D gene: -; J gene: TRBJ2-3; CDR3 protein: CASRDISTDTQYF; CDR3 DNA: TGTGCCAGCCGAGACATAAGCACAGATACGCAGTATTTT
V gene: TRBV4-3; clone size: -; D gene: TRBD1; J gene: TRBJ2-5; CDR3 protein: CASSQEGQGAIETQYF; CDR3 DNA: TGCGCCAGCAGCCAAGAAGGACAGGGGGCGATAGAGACCCAGTACTTC
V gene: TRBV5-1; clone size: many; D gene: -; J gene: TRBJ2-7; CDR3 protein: CASSLEGFEQYF; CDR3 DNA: TGCGCCAGCAGCTTGGAGGGCTTCGAGCAGTACTTC
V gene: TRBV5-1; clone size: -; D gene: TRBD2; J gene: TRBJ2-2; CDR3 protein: CASSLAAGDTGELFF; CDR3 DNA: TGCGCCAGCAGCTTGGCCGCGGGGGACACCGGGGAGCTGTTTTTT
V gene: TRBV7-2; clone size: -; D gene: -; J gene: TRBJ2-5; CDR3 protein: CASSPSETQYF; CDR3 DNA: TGTGCCAGCAGCCCCTCAGAGACCCAGTACTTC
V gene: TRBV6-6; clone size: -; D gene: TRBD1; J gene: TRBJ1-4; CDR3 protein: CASSHPTGGWEKLFF; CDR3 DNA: TGTGCCAGCAGCCACCCGACAGGGGGCTGGGAAAAACTGTTTTTT
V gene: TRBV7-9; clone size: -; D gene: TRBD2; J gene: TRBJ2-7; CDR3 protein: CASSPGGSSYEQYF; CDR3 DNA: TGTGCCAGCAGCCCGGGGGGGAGCTCCTACGAGCAGTACTTC
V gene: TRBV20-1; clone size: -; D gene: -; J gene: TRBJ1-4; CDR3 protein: CSASGNEKLFF; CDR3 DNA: TGCAGTGCCTCGGGGAACGAAAAACTGTTTTTT
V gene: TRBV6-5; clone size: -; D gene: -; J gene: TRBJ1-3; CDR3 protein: CASSYATGNTIYF; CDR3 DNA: TGTGCCAGCAGTTACGCCACCGGAAACACCATATATTTT
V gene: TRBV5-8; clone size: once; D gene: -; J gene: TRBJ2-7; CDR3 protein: CASSAGGRAPDEQYF; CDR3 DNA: TGTGCCAGCAGTGCCGGGGGAAGGGCGCCGGACGAGCAGTACTTC
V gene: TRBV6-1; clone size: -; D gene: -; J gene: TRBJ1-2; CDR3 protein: CATDGLGRIPGPGF; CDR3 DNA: TGTGCCACAGACGGTTTAGGACGCATCCCCGGGCCCGGCTTC
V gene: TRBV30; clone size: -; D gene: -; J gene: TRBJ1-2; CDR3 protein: CAWSTSAGFGHTF; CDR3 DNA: TGTGCCTGGAGCACGAGCGCAGGGTTTGGCCACACCTTC
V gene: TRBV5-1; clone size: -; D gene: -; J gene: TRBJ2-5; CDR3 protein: CASSLAGKETQYF; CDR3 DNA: TGCGCCAGCAGCTTGGCCGGGAAAGAGACCCAGTACTTC
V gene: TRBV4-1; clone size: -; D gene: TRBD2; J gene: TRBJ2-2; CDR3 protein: CASRITGGTGELFF; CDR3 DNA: TGCGCCAGCAGAATTACCGGGGGGACCGGGGAGCTGTTTTTT
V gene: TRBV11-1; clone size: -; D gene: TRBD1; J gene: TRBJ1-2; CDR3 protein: CASSHDDRVGTYGYTF; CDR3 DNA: TGTGCCAGCAGCCACGACGACAGGGTGGGGACCTATGGCTACACCTTC
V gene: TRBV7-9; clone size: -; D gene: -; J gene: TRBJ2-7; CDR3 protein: CASSLGLANEQYF; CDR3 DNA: TGTGCCAGCAGCTTAGGCCTGGCCAACGAGCAGTACTTC
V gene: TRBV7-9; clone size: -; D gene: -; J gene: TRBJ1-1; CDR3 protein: CASRQFTENTEAFF; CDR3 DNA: TGTGCCAGCAGACAATTCACGGAGAACACTGAAGCTTTCTTT
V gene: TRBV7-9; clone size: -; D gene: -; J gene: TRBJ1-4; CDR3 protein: CASSEQGSVEKLFF; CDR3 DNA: TGTGCCAGCAGCGAACAGGGTTCGGTTGAAAAACTGTTTTTT
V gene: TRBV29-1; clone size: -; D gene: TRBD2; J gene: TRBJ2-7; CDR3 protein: CSVRLAGGYEQYF; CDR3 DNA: TGCAGCGTTCGACTAGCGGGGGGCTACGAGCAGTACTTC
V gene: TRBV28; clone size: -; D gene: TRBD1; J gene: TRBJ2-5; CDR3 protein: CASSLLRDRMYQETQYF; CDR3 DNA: TGTGCCAGCAGTTTATTACGGGACAGAATGTACCAAGAGACCCAGTACTTC
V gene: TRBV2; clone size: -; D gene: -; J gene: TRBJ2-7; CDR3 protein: CASSVRGARDEQYF; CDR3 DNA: TGTGCCAGCAGTGTCCGGGGGGCGCGTGACGAGCAGTACTTC
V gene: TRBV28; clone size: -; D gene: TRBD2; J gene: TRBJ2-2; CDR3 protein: CASSVGTTDTGELFF; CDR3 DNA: TGTGCCAGCAGTGTTGGGACTACGGACACCGGGGAGCTGTTTTTT
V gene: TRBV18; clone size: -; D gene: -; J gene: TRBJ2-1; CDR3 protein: CASWGSGLNEQFF; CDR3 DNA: TGTGCCAGCTGGGGGTCGGGGCTTAATGAGCAGTTCTTC
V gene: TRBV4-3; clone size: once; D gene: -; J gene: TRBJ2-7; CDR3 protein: CASSQDASARNPYEQYF; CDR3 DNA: TGCGCCAGCAGCCAAGACGCCTCGGCTAGGAATCCCTACGAGCAGTACTTC
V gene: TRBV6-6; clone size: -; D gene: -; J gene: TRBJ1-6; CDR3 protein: CASSYIGDSPLHF; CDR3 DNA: TGTGCCAGCAGTTACATCGGGGATTCACCCCTCCACTTT
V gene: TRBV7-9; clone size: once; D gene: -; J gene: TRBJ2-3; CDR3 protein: CASTPWSTDTQYF; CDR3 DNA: TGTGCCAGCACCCCGTGGTCCACAGATACGCAGTATTTT
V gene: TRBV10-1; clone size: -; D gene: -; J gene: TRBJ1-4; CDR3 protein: CASSESSSQGEKLFF; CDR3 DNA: TGCGCCAGCAGTGAGTCGTCCTCCCAAGGAGAAAAACTGTTTTTT
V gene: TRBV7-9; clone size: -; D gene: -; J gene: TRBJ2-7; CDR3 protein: CASSPRGGPYEQYF; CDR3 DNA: TGTGCCAGCAGCCCGAGGGGGGGCCCCTACGAGCAGTACTTC
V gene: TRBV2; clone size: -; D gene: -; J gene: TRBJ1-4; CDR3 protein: CASSRALNEKLFF; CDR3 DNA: TGTGCCAGCAGTCGGGCTCTTAATGAAAAACTGTTTTTT